This T cell receptor (beta chain) was sequenced during a study of tumor-infiltrating lymphocytes in glioblastoma multiforme (dated 2017 in TCRdb). Regarding the complete study: To find out whether intratumoral genomic heterogeneity fosters TIL diversity, the study jointly investigated somatic mutations, TIL diversity and immune response activity. Paper-wide results and their limitations: The authors noted that sorting T cells into functional subsets, which was not done in this study, would be a future improvement. Because T cells carry unequal numbers of TCR transcripts, RNA-based TCR sequencing may distort clone frequencies. Generalizability is limited because the TCR and somatic mutation analysis included only one glioblastoma patient.

Note on this clonotype: There is no known antigen for this receptor. The junction shows a germline mismatch at one end, possibly a read error.

A modified ARM-PCR protocol with multiple V-beta primers and a C-beta primer was used to build TCRB libraries from RNA via three nested multiplex PCR rounds. TCRB-specific cDNA was synthesized from approximately 0.54 ug total RNA with ProtoScript II Reverse Transcriptase and a C-beta primer. No unique molecular identifiers were described for the TCRB libraries. In the third PCR, barcodes and adapters were added over 25 cycles with Deep VentR (exo-) polymerase, and the 250-500 bp bands were then gel purified. An Illumina HiSeq 2500 generating 250 bp paired-end reads was used to sequence the TCRB libraries. In the paper's pipeline: Reads were cleaned with Trimmomatic, merged with FLASH, assigned V, D and J segments with MiGEC, and analyzed with VDJtools. VDJtools was used to calculate the Shannon-Wiener diversity index, which quantified repertoire diversity. Clones were called with MiXCR by TCRdb after fastp trimmed the public reads at Q25, and only in-frame beta chains were retained. Each entry merges the rows of one CDR3 protein and shows their most common DNA and genes. The V and J calls were not made by the authors but by TCRdb's processing. The sample profile shows some 13,000 distinct CDR3 sequences; 60% to 75% of them were found once. In total, the top ten clones hold over 25% of the sample.

The AllPrep DNA/RNA mini kit was used to purify genomic DNA and total RNA simultaneously from each of the nine to ten tumor samples. Every RNA sample had an OD 260/280 ratio above 1.9 and an RNA integrity number above 6.5. According to the germline V gene, CDR1 reads LGHNA and CDR2 reads YNFKEQ. The CDR3 spans 13 residues, from the cysteine through the phenylalanine. Only the CDR3 DNA stays, 39 bases, in frame from base 1. The sequence joins TRBV4-2 to TRBJ2-3, with 7 bases in between that match TRBD2. Sequences were obtained from brain tumor tissue. This TCR was sampled from a male donor with glioblastoma. The DNA sequence follows: TGTGCCATCAGCCAAGGGAGGGGAGATAAGCAGTATTTT. This is translated as CAISQGRGDKQYF.